This is a list of T cell receptor beta chains from one sample in a study of blood T cell repertoires in COVID-19. Here immunoSEQ multiplex PCR was the method, and the copy in TCRdb shows in-frame clones only, minus some. Among approximately 100,000 clones listed, about 91% were seen once. Sequenced sample: peripheral blood. Receptor source: a man between 45 and 60 years old with acute or convalescent COVID-19. Both conserved end residues are part of each CDR3.

V,J,CDR3
TRBV2,TRBJ1-1,CASRIDRGAFF
TRBV9,TRBJ2-1,CASSVEGLAGYNEQFF
TRBV5-1,TRBJ1-5,CASRLTQAPGAPQHF
TRBV28,TRBJ2-6,CASRYHGAGANVLTF
TRBV11-2,TRBJ1-1,CASSSQGEAVNTEAFF
TRBV4-1,TRBJ2-2,CASSQGGLAAGELFF
TRBV10-3,TRBJ2-1,CAISEPNLRGDSYNEQFF
TRBV12-3/TRBV12-4,TRBJ1-2,CASSWSGYYTF
TRBV20-1,TRBJ2-1,CSASMRAGSYNEQFF
TRBV19,TRBJ1-4,CASHRDRLATNEKLFF
TRBV7-9,TRBJ2-7,CASSQGQGSYEQYF
TRBV6-1,TRBJ2-3,CASSEGIAGVGDTQYF
TRBV10-3,TRBJ2-4,CAISESGENIQYF
TRBV2,TRBJ2-7,CASKASEDIEYF
TRBV3-1/TRBV3-2,TRBJ1-2,CASSPDRFYGYTF
TRBV6-5,TRBJ2-1,CASSPQEYNEQFF